This TCR beta chain was documented in a study of T cells in localized non-small cell lung cancer. This CDR3 is built from 16 residues. Trimming cost V 1 base and J 2 bases, with 15 bases left between them. Germline loops: CDR1 MGHRA, CDR2 YSYEKL. Produced via immunoSEQ multiplex PCR; TCRdb's table is partial and in-frame only. The table has tens of thousands of clones, 88% seen once; the top ten hold about 20%. General study findings and limits: A single tumor region was sequenced, leaving heterogeneity possible. The greatest T cell clonality was found in uninvolved adjacent lung (higher than in tumor).

Note on this clone: Antigen unknown.

The starting material was peripheral blood, obtained before any cancer treatment. The J gene is TRBJ2-7, the V gene TRBV4-1, with D perhaps TRBD1 (5 bases). This TCR derives from a woman aged 40 to 75 with stage I squamous cell lung carcinoma. The DNA for the CDR3 is TGCGCCAGCAGCCAAGTTTCGGCAGGGTTCGCCTACGAGCAGTACTTC. Its protein product is CASSQVSAGFAYEQYF.